The 30 T cell receptor beta chains reported below all come from one sample, sequenced in a study of T-cell memory formation after mild COVID-19. TCRdb called the 5' RACE reads again in MiXCR, with one record for every CDR3 protein. The sample has over 120,000 distinct CDR3 sequences, approximately 25% seen once. The sequenced material came from PBMCs or a T cell subset sorted from them (not recorded which). The receptors originated from an adult woman who had mild COVID-19 (a few samples of this study predate the infection). Cell type and time point are not known.

The J gene is TRBJ2-3, the V gene TRBV7-2; D not certain. V lost 6 bases, J lost 0 bases, and 10 bases lay in between. CDR3 length: 14 residues. Germline V gene sequence: CDR1 SGHTA, CDR2 FQGNSA. DNA of the CDR3: TGTGCCAGCAGTGTAGCTCCTAGCACAGATACGCAGTATTTT. This encodes CASSVAPSTDTQYF.

The rearrangement links TRBV5-1 to TRBJ2-1; D is undetermined. Deletions cut 0 bases from V and 2 bases from J, with 6 bases between. Per the germline V gene, CDR1 is SGHRS and CDR2 is YFSETQ. CDR3 length equals 14 residues. The CDR3 is CASSLDTTYNEQFF. In DNA form, the CDR3 reads TGCGCCAGCAGCTTGGACACTACCTACAATGAGCAGTTCTTC.

In its sample, this clonotype was seen a few times. The V call is TRBV5-1, the J call TRBJ1-2; D not resolved. Trimming pared 6 bases from V and 8 bases from J, leaving 17 bases between. This CDR3 region has 13 residues. The germline CDR1 and CDR2 sequences are SGHRS and YFSETQ. The CDR3, as DNA: TGCGCCAGCACCCCAGAGGGTCCTTGGGGCTACACCTTC. Its translation is CASTPEGPWGYTF.

This clonotype was detected only a few times. This sequence joins TRBV9 and TRBJ2-7; TRBD2 aligns across 10 bases. V lost 4 bases, J lost 2 bases, and 3 bases stayed unmatched. This CDR3 has 14 amino acids. The V gene's germline CDR1 is SGDLS and CDR2 YYNGEE. CDR3 coding DNA: TGTGCCAGCAGCCCAGCGGGAGGGCCCTACGAGCAGTACTTC. Amino acid sequence: CASSPAGGPYEQYF.

The chain uses TRBV6-5 and TRBJ1-1; tentative D call: TRBD1 (5 bases). Germline lookup yields CDR1 MNHEY and CDR2 SVGAGI. V gave up 1 base and J gave up 1 base, with 10 bases separating them. There are 15 residues in the CDR3. Here the CDR3 reads CASSYFGGANTEAFF. In DNA, the CDR3 is TGTGCCAGCAGTTACTTCGGAGGGGCGAACACTGAAGCTTTCTTT.

This clonotype was seen only a few times. The chain joins TRBV9 to TRBJ2-3, with TRBD1 as a possible D gene (6 bases). Trimming shortened V by 2 bases and J by 5 bases, and 21 bases separated the two germline ends. The CDR3 sequence is 17 residues long. The germline V gene has CDR1 SGDLS and CDR2 YYNGEE. CDR3 sequence: CASSVHGGPVVEDTQYF. The DNA of the CDR3 is TGTGCCAGCAGCGTGCATGGGGGCCCGGTAGTGGAAGATACGCAGTATTTT.

This clonotype has more than one count but fewer than ten. V is TRBV7-9 and J is TRBJ1-1; D is possibly TRBD1 (5 bases). Germline CDR1 reads SEHNR; CDR2 reads FQNEAQ (reference sequence). The CDR3 has 16 residues. V was shortened by 5 bases and J by 3 bases, with 19 bases between the two germline ends. The CDR3 protein is CASSNTGGRGDTEAFF. Written as DNA, the CDR3 is TGTGCCAGCAGCAACACAGGAGGACGTGGGGACACTGAAGCTTTCTTT.

This rearrangement joins TRBV5-6 to TRBJ1-1, with 8 bases that match TRBD1. After removal of 4 bases from V and 3 bases from J, the junction contained 5 bases not matched to a gene. The germline V gene encodes CDR1 SGHDT and CDR2 YYEEEE. There are 14 residues in the CDR3. The CDR3 region is CASSATGADTEAFF. The CDR3 DNA is TGTGCCAGCAGCGCGACAGGGGCGGACACTGAAGCTTTCTTT.

This clonotype turned up a few times. This chain links TRBV12-5 with TRBJ2-2; D not certain. The germline CDR1 and CDR2 sequences are LGHNT and FRNRAP. The CDR3 length is 12 residues. Trimming left V 6 bases short and J 8 bases short, with 10 bases between. The CDR3 sequence is CASGRIQGELFF. DNA of the CDR3: TGTGCTAGTGGCCGAATACAGGGGGAGCTGTTTTTT.

The chain is built from TRBV7-9 and TRBJ2-1; 8 bases are shared with TRBD2. CDR1 is SEHNR and CDR2 is FQNEAQ in the germline V gene (reference sequence). CDR3 length: 14 amino acids. After removal of 3 bases from V and 8 bases from J, the junction contained 6 bases not matched to a gene. CDR3 nucleotide sequence: TGTGCCAGCAGCTTCCCCGGGACTAGATATGAGCAGTTCTTC. It encodes CASSFPGTRYEQFF.

The chain is built from TRBV6-2 or TRBV6-3 and TRBJ2-3; 8 bases align to TRBD2. Germline CDR1 and CDR2: MNHEY and SVGEGT. The CDR3 contains 15 residues. V trimming: 7 bases; J trimming: 4 bases; junction bases outside the gene matches: 10. CDR3 DNA: TGTGCCAGCACCCAGGGAAGCGGGGGAGCAGATACGCAGTATTTT. Its translation: CASTQGSGGADTQYF.

The V gene is TRBV7-8, the J gene TRBJ2-1, with D perhaps TRBD2 (6 bases). This CDR3 is built from 14 residues. V lost 5 bases to trimming and J lost 10 bases, with 18 bases between them. Germline CDR1 reads SGHVS; CDR2 reads FQNEAQ. As DNA, the CDR3 is TGTGCCAGCAGCACGGGGGTCTATGCGGGAGAGCAGTTCTTC. Protein: CASSTGVYAGEQFF.

The V call is TRBV9, the J call TRBJ2-3, with 10 positions matching TRBD1. The trim removed 3 bases at V and 4 bases at J, leaving 11 bases unmatched. CDR1 is SGDLS, CDR2 YYNGEE, per germline. The CDR3 spans 17 residues. The CDR3 bases are TGTGCCAGCAGCGAACAAGGACGGACAGGGGGGGCAGATACGCAGTATTTT. This codes for CASSEQGRTGGADTQYF. Using reference TRBV9 and TRBJ2-3 for the parts outside the CDR3, the full variable domain is DSGVTQTPKHLITATGQRVTLRCSPRSGDLSVYWYQQSLDQGLQFLIQYYNGEERAKGNILERFSAQQFPDLHSELNLSSLELGDSALYFCASSEQGRTGGADTQYFGPGTRLTVL.

This clonotype showed up just a few times. The CDR3 protein is CASSQDLRDLTTEAFF. Here the CDR3 DNA reads TGCGCCAGCAGCCAAGATCTACGGGACCTAACCACTGAAGCTTTCTTT. The chain couples TRBV4-1 to TRBJ1-1; tentative D call: TRBD1 (5 bases). The ends were cut back, 0 bases at V and 4 bases at J, with 15 bases in the middle. The CDR3 runs to 16 residues. Germline loops: CDR1 MGHRA, CDR2 YSYEKL.

J is TRBJ1-1 and V is TRBV27, with 7 bases matching TRBD1. Trimming removed 7 bases from V and 7 bases from J; junction bases left unmatched: 9. CDR3 length: 13 amino acids. Germline V gene lookup returns CDR1 MNHEY and CDR2 SMNVEV (reference sequence). CDR3 DNA: TGTGCCAGCAAGCAGGGACAGTTTTTTGAAGCTTTCTTT. It encodes CASKQGQFFEAFF.

This chain uses TRBV9 with TRBJ2-7, with D uncertain. Germline loops: CDR1 SGDLS, CDR2 YYNGEE. There are 12 residues in the CDR3. The ends were cut back, 3 bases at V and 5 bases at J, with 9 bases in the middle. The CDR3 here is CASSGDFNEQYF. DNA for the CDR3: TGTGCCAGCAGCGGGGATTTTAACGAGCAGTACTTC.

This rearrangement joins TRBV27 to TRBJ2-3; 7 bases match TRBD2. CDR1 is MNHEY, CDR2 SMNVEV, per germline (reference sequence). The CDR3 is 16 residues long. The junction had 9 bases not matched to a gene; V was cut back by 4 bases and J by 2 bases. CDR3 DNA sequence: TGTGCCAGCAGTTGGAAGGTCGCGGGAGTCACAGATACGCAGTATTTT. Its translation is CASSWKVAGVTDTQYF.

In DNA form, the CDR3 reads TGTGCCAGCAGCTTAGTTGGGACCCCGACGAGCCCCCAGCATTTT. Its translation: CASSLVGTPTSPQHF. The V and J genes are TRBV7-8 and TRBJ1-5, with D maybe TRBD1 (5 bases). The V gene lost 1 base and the J gene lost 10 bases, with 17 bases spanning the gap. The CDR3 is made up of 15 amino acids. Germline V gives CDR1 SGHVS, CDR2 FQNEAQ.

In this sample, this clonotype turned up a few times. The J gene is TRBJ2-7, the V gene TRBV20-1; 7 nucleotides agree with TRBD2. From germline, CDR1 is DFQATT and CDR2 SNEGSKA (reference sequence). V trimming: 5 bases; J trimming: 1 base; junction bases outside the gene matches: 11. This CDR3 is 15 amino acids long. The CDR3 sequence: CSADPTGGRSYEQYF. The CDR3 DNA follows: TGCAGTGCTGATCCGACTGGCGGGAGATCCTACGAGCAGTACTTC.

This clonotype was observed a handful of times. The chain couples TRBV4-2 to TRBJ2-4; D is undetermined. This CDR3 comprises 15 residues. The V end was cut by 0 bases, the J end by 0 bases, with 6 bases between. CDR1 LGHNA and CDR2 YNFKEQ come from the germline V gene. The CDR3 spells CASSQDVEAKNIQYF. The CDR3 nucleotides read TGTGCCAGCAGCCAAGACGTTGAAGCCAAAAACATTCAGTACTTC.

This chain links TRBV4-3 with TRBJ2-5, with a tentative D call TRBD2 (5 bases). The CDR3 covers 15 residues. Per the germline V gene, CDR1 is LGHNA and CDR2 is YSLEER. The V end was cut by 6 bases, the J end by 2 bases, with 16 bases between. The CDR3 DNA reads as TGCGCCAGCAGTCCAACCCTGGGGAGTCAAGAGACCCAGTACTTC. It specifies CASSPTLGSQETQYF.

This clonotype was counted only a few times. V is TRBV29-1 and J is TRBJ2-1; 10 bases are a match to TRBD2. CDR1 and CDR2 from the germline V gene are SQVTM and ANQGSEA. V dropped 7 bases and J dropped 10; count of bases not matched to a gene: 13. The CDR3 extends over 14 amino acids. The CDR3, as DNA: TGCAGCGCAATGGGACTAGCGTTACGCGCCGAGCAGTTCTTC. Its translation: CSAMGLALRAEQFF.

This sequence joins TRBV14 and TRBJ1-1, with D perhaps TRBD1 (5 bases). The CDR3 has 14 residues. The germline V gene has CDR1 SGHDN and CDR2 FVKESK. V lost 2 bases, J lost 0 bases, and 7 bases lay in between. CDR3 residues: CASSQLGVNTEAFF. DNA for the CDR3: TGTGCCAGCAGCCAACTAGGGGTGAACACTGAAGCTTTCTTT.

The chain recombines TRBV12-3 or TRBV12-4 with TRBJ2-7, with D possibly being TRBD1 or TRBD2 (5 bases each). The CDR3 is made up of 15 amino acids. V lost 5 bases to trimming and J lost 7 bases, with 21 bases between them. In DNA form, the CDR3 reads TGTGCCAGCAGTCCAGACCCTGGGGGTTCGGGAGAGCAGTACTTC. Translating gives CASSPDPGGSGEQYF.

This clonotype showed up just a few times. The chain links TRBV29-1 to TRBJ2-7; 8 nucleotides line up with TRBD2. This CDR3 has 13 amino acids. V gave up 3 bases and J gave up 2 bases; unmatched junction bases: 3. The germline CDR1 and CDR2 sequences are SQVTM and ANQGSEA. The CDR3 region has the DNA TGCAGCGTTGAGACTAGCGTGCCCTACGAGCAGTACTTC. Protein: CSVETSVPYEQYF.

The rearrangement uses TRBV7-3 and TRBJ1-1; D is ambiguous. This CDR3 is built from 14 residues. CDR1 SGHTA and CDR2 FQGTGA come from the germline V gene. Trimming pared 5 bases from V and 4 bases from J, leaving 14 bases between. CDR3 amino acids: CASSPSGWATEAFF. The CDR3 bases are TGTGCCAGCAGCCCCAGCGGGTGGGCCACTGAAGCTTTCTTT.

The rearrangement links TRBV27 to TRBJ1-1; D remains ambiguous. Trimming pared 0 bases from V and 4 bases from J, leaving 9 bases between. Germline CDR1 MNHEY, CDR2 SMNVEV (reference sequence). The CDR3 is 14 residues long. In DNA form, the CDR3 reads TGTGCCAGCAGTTTATCTAATTGGGGCACTGAAGCTTTCTTT. Protein sequence: CASSLSNWGTEAFF.

This clonotype has a handful of counts. The rearrangement uses TRBV7-9 and TRBJ1-1, with a tentative D call TRBD1 (5 bases). The CDR3 extends over 13 amino acids. Germline CDR1 reads SEHNR; CDR2 reads FQNEAQ (reference sequence). Trimming took off 10 bases at V and 6 bases at J, with 18 bases between the two ends. As DNA, the CDR3 is TGTGCCACCAGTCAGGGTTTAAGGCCTGAAGCTTTCTTT. As protein: CATSQGLRPEAFF.

This clonotype was observed at least ten times. The CDR3 loop reads CASSPPGQNYVGYTF. The CDR3 DNA reads TGTGCCAGCAGTCCGCCGGGACAGAACTATGTTGGCTACACCTTC. The chain uses TRBV12-3 or TRBV12-4 and TRBJ1-2, with TRBD1 identical over 7 bases. This CDR3 is 15 amino acids long. V shed 5 bases and J 7 bases; nucleotides not matched to a gene: 13.

In this sample, this clonotype turned up a few times. This rearrangement joins TRBV19 to TRBJ2-3; D is unresolved. V lost 7 bases and J 0 bases, leaving 5 bases between the germline ends. From germline, CDR1 is LNHDA and CDR2 SQIVND (reference sequence). This CDR3 has 12 amino acids. CDR3 coding DNA: TGTGCCAGTATGGGCAGCACAGATACGCAGTATTTT. Its protein product is CASMGSTDTQYF.